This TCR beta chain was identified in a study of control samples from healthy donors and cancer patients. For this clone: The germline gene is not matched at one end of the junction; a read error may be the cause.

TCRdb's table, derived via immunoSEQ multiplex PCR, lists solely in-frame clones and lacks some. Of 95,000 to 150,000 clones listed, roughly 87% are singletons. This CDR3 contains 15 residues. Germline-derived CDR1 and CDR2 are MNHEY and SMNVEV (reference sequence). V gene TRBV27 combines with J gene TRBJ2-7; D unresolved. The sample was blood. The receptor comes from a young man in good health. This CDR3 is CASGFSALSSYEQYF. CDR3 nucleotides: TGTGCCAGCGGTTTTAGTGCCCTGAGCTCCTACGAGCAGTACTTC.